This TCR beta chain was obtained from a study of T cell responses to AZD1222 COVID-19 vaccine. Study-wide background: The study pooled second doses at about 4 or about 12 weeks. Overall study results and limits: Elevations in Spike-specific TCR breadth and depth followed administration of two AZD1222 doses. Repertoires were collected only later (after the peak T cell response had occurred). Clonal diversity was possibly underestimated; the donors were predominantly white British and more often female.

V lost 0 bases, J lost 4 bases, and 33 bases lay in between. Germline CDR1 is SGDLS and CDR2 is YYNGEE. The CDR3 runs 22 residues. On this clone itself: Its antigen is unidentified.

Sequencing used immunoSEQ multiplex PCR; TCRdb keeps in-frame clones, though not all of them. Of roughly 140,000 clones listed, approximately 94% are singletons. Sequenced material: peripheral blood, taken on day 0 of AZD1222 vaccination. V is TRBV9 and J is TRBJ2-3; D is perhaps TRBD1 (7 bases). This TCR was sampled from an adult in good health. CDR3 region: CASSVGARQGDATGLRPDTQYF. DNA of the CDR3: TGTGCCAGCAGCGTAGGAGCAAGACAGGGTGATGCAACGGGACTGCGCCCAGATACGCAGTATTTT.